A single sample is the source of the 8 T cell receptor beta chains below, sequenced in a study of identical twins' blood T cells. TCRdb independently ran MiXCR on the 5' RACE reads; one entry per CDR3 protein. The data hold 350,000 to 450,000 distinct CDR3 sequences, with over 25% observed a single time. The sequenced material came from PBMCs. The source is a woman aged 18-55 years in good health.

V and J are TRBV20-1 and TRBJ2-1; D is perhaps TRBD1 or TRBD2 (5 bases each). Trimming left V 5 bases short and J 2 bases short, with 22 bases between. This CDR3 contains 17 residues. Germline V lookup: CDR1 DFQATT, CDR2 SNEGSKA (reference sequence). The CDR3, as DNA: TGCAGTGCTGGTCCTCAAGGGGTGAGGGAAACCTACAATGAGCAGTTCTTC. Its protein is CSAGPQGVRETYNEQFF.

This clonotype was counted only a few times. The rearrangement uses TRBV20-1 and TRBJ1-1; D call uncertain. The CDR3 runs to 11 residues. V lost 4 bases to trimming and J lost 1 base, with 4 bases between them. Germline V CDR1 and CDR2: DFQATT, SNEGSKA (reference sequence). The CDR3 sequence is CSATKNTEAFF. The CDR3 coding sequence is TGCAGTGCTACTAAGAACACTGAAGCTTTCTTT.

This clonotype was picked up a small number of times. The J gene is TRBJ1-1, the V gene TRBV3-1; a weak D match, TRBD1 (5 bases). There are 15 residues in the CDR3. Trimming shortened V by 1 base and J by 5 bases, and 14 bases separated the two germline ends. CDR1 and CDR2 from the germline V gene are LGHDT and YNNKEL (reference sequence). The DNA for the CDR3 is TGTGCCAGCAGCCAAGTGGGAGGGACGCGAACTGAAGCTTTCTTT. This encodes CASSQVGGTRTEAFF.

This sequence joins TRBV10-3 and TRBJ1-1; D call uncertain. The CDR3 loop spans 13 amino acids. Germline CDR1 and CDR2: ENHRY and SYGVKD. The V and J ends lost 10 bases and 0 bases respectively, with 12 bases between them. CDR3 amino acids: CATLRGLNTEAFF. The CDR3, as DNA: TGTGCCACCCTAAGAGGACTGAACACTGAAGCTTTCTTT.

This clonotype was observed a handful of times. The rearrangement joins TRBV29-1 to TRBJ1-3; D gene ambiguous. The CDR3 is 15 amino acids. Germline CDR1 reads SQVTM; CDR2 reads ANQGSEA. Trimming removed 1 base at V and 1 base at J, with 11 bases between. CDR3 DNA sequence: TGCAGCGTTGAAGGGACGGTCACTTCTGGAAACACCATATATTTT. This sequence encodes CSVEGTVTSGNTIYF.

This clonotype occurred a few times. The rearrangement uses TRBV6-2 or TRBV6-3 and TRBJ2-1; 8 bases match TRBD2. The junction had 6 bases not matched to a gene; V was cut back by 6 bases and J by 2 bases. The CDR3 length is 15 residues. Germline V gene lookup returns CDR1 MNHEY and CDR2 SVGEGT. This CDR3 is CASRPAGVPYNEQFF. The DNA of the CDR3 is TGTGCCAGCAGACCAGCGGGAGTCCCCTACAATGAGCAGTTCTTC.

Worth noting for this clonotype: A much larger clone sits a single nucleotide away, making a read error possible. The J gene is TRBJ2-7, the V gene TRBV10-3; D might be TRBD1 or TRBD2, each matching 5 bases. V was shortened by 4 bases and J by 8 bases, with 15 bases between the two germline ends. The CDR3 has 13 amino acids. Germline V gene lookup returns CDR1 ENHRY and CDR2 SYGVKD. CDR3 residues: CAISVGPGDKQYF. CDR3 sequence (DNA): TGTGCCATCAGTGTGGGACCGGGCGACAAGCAGTACTTC.

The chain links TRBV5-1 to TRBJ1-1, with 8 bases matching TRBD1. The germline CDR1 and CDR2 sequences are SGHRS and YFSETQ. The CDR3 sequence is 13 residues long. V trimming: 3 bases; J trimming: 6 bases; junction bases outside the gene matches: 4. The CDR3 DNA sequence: TGCGCCAGCAGCTATCAGGGGGCGTCTGAAGCTTTCTTT. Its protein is CASSYQGASEAFF.